Following are 27 T cell receptor beta chains from one sample sequenced in a study of blood T cells in healthy people across ages. Combining a sample-barcoded 5' primer with a J-beta primer mix, a second PCR ran for 7 to 11 cycles. In TCRdb, the 5' RACE reads were re-called with MiXCR into one record per CDR3 protein. The repertoire has roughly 1,300,000 distinct CDR3 sequences, around 59% of them found once; the top ten carry approximately 7%. The specimen was blood. The source of these receptors is a young man in good health.

The chain carries TRBV7-9 and TRBJ2-7, with 9 bases lining up with TRBD2. Looked up from germline, CDR1 is SEHNR and CDR2 is FQNEAQ (reference sequence). This CDR3 has 15 amino acids. V was clipped by 6 bases and J by 4 bases; unmatched bases: 10. CDR3 loop: CASSSTRTSDYEQYF. The CDR3, as DNA: TGTGCCAGCAGTTCTACGCGGACTAGCGATTACGAGCAGTACTTC.

This clonotype was detected a few times. CDR3 nucleotides: TGCGCCAGCAGCCCTACTAGCGGGAGCTTCTACGAGCAGTACTTC. Protein product: CASSPTSGSFYEQYF. The chain joins TRBV4-1 to TRBJ2-7; 11 nucleotides match TRBD2. The CDR3 consists of 15 residues. V lost 4 bases, J lost 3 bases, and 5 bases stayed unmatched. CDR1 and CDR2 from the germline V gene are MGHRA and YSYEKL.

V usage is TRBV4-2 and J usage is TRBJ2-1, with unresolved D. Germline loops: CDR1 LGHNA, CDR2 YNFKEQ. The CDR3 is 14 residues long. The V end was cut by 1 base, the J end by 8 bases, with 12 bases between. The CDR3 nucleotides are TGTGCCAGCAGCCAAGTGCTCCCTGAACATGAGCAGTTCTTC. Translated: CASSQVLPEHEQFF.

This clonotype was seen more than once but under ten times. The V gene is TRBV12-3 or TRBV12-4, the J gene TRBJ2-1, with TRBD2 matching over 12 bases. V shed 4 bases, J shed 8 bases, and the junction held 6 bases outside the gene matches. The CDR3 contains 15 residues. CDR3 sequence (DNA): TGTGCCAGCAGTTACGAGACTAGCGGGAGAGATGAGCAGTTCTTC. Its translation is CASSYETSGRDEQFF.

This sequence joins TRBV20-1 and TRBJ2-3; TRBD2 might be the D (6 bases). The ends were cut back, 3 bases at V and 1 base at J, with 11 bases in the middle. Germline CDR1 DFQATT, CDR2 SNEGSKA (reference sequence). The CDR3 has 14 amino acids. The CDR3 DNA reads as TGCAGTGCTAGGTGGGACTTGGGCACAGATACGCAGTATTTT. It encodes CSARWDLGTDTQYF.

This sequence joins TRBV10-2 and TRBJ1-5, with unresolved D. V was trimmed by 11 bases and J by 0 bases, leaving 17 bases between them. CDR3 length: 15 amino acids. Looked up from germline, CDR1 is WSHSY and CDR2 is SAAADI. DNA for the CDR3: TGCGCCGGCCCGAATCAGAGTTATAGCAATCAGCCCCAGCATTTT. Translating it yields CAGPNQSYSNQPQHF.

Notes on this clonotype: One end of the junction is discordant with germline, which a read error may explain. The V and J genes are TRBV20-1 and TRBJ2-6; a possible D gene is TRBD2 (6 bases). This CDR3 is 16 amino acids long. Looked up from germline, CDR1 is DFQATT and CDR2 is SNEGSKA (reference sequence). CDR3 coding DNA: TGCAGTGCTAGAACTCTAGCGATCTCTGGGGCCAATGTCCTGACTTTC. It encodes CSARTLAISGANVLTF.

This clonotype was seen a single time. The chain links TRBV5-1 to TRBJ2-5; 8 positions agree with TRBD2. With the DNA end fitting TRBJ2-7 better, the J assignment may be wrong. The CDR3 runs to 15 residues. The germline gives CDR1 SGHRS, CDR2 YFSETQ. The CDR3 DNA sequence: TGCGCCAGCAGCTTGGAGGGACTAGAGTCCCACGAGCAGTACTTC. This sequence encodes CASSLEGLESHEQYF.

V is TRBV6-2 or TRBV6-3 and J is TRBJ2-5; 10 nucleotides line up with TRBD1. Germline CDR1 MNHEY, CDR2 SVGEGT. The CDR3 length is 15 residues. V was pared by 5 bases and J by 6 bases, with 9 bases of the junction left unmatched. DNA of the CDR3: TGTGCCAGCAGTAAACGACAGGGGGCCCAGCAGACCCAGTACTTC. Translating it yields CASSKRQGAQQTQYF.

There are a few counts of this clonotype. The genes are TRBV9 and TRBJ2-7; a weak D match, TRBD2 (6 bases). V dropped 2 bases and J dropped 5 bases, with 17 bases sitting between them. Germline V gene lookup returns CDR1 SGDLS and CDR2 YYNGEE. This CDR3 has 15 residues. The CDR3, as DNA: TGTGCCAGCAGCGTCGGAGGGGTCCAGTTTAACGAGCAGTACTTC. Residues: CASSVGGVQFNEQYF.

The V call is TRBV7-2, the J call TRBJ2-1; D not certain. Trimming cost V 0 bases and J 7 bases, with 10 bases left between them. The CDR3 loop spans 14 amino acids. From germline, CDR1 is SGHTA and CDR2 FQGNSA. CDR3 DNA: TGTGCCAGCAGCTTAGCCGAGACTTGGAATGAGCAGTTCTTC. Its translation is CASSLAETWNEQFF.

The V gene is TRBV20-1, the J gene TRBJ2-1, with 12 nucleotides matching TRBD2. The assigned J gene may be wrong: the sequence end matches TRBJ2-7 better. Germline loops: CDR1 DFQATT, CDR2 SNEGSKA (reference sequence). The CDR3 consists of 18 residues. CDR3 residues: CSARDLLLTSGRGDEQYF. CDR3 coding DNA: TGCAGTGCTAGAGACTTACTGTTGACTAGCGGGAGAGGAGATGAGCAGTACTTC.

The chain recombines TRBV28 with TRBJ1-1; unclear D gene. Germline CDR1 MDHEN, CDR2 SYDVKM. The CDR3 contains 11 residues. The V end was cut by 7 bases, the J end by 6 bases, with 9 bases between. The CDR3: CASTPGAEAFF. The CDR3 coding sequence is TGTGCCAGCACCCCCGGGGCTGAAGCTTTCTTT.

This clonotype showed up just once. This chain connects TRBV29-1 to TRBJ2-1, with TRBD1 matching over 9 bases. The DNA matches TRBJ2-7 better at its end, which makes the J call doubtful. The germline gives CDR1 SQVTM, CDR2 ANQGSEA. The CDR3 is made up of 12 amino acids. Here the CDR3 DNA reads TGCAGCGTTGGACAGGGGGACAATGAGCAGTACTTC. Its translation: CSVGQGDNEQYF.

This chain links TRBV7-8 with TRBJ2-4; 8 bases agree with TRBD1. V gave up 0 bases and J gave up 0 bases; unmatched junction bases: 4. CDR1 SGHVS and CDR2 FQNEAQ come from the germline V gene. This CDR3 comprises 17 residues. CDR3 coding DNA: TGTGCCAGCAGCTTAGCGTACAGGGGGGTAGCCAAAAACATTCAGTACTTC. Translating it yields CASSLAYRGVAKNIQYF.

This clonotype was seen only a few times. V is TRBV27 and J is TRBJ1-5, with D tentatively TRBD1 (6 bases). V gave up 5 bases and J gave up 4 bases, with 12 bases separating them. Germline V CDR1 and CDR2: MNHEY, SMNVEV (reference sequence). This CDR3 spans 14 amino acids. CDR3 loop: CASSVQGDNQPQHF. For the CDR3, the DNA is TGTGCCAGCAGTGTACAGGGTGATAATCAGCCCCAGCATTTT.

The chain joins TRBV11-2 to TRBJ2-7, with a possible D match to TRBD2 (5 bases). The germline gives CDR1 SGHAT, CDR2 FQNNGV. CDR3 length equals 14 residues. The V end lost 5 bases, the J end lost 4 bases, and 15 bases lay between the germline ends. The CDR3 region is CASSAGEGAYEQYF. CDR3 coding DNA: TGTGCCAGCAGCGCCGGAGAGGGAGCGTACGAGCAGTACTTC.

Notes on this clonotype: It may be a read error: a sequence one base away is much more abundant. The J gene is TRBJ2-1, the V gene TRBV25-1; D remains unclear. Germline assignment: CDR1 MGHDK and CDR2 SYGVNS. The length of the CDR3 is 11 residues. The V end lost 6 bases, the J end lost 5 bases, and 5 bases lay between the germline ends. CDR3 amino acids: CASRGHNEQFF. The DNA for the CDR3 is TGTGCCAGCAGAGGACACAATGAGCAGTTCTTC.

This clonotype has a handful of counts. The J gene is TRBJ2-7, the V gene TRBV4-1, with TRBD2 matching 10 bases. The CDR3 has 17 residues. The germline V gene has CDR1 MGHRA and CDR2 YSYEKL. V was clipped by 0 bases and J by 4 bases; unmatched bases: 9. This CDR3 reads CASSQDHGSGGLYEQYF. The CDR3, as DNA: TGCGCCAGCAGCCAAGATCATGGTAGCGGGGGGTTATACGAGCAGTACTTC.

This chain links TRBV7-9 with TRBJ2-4; 12 positions agree with TRBD2. Germline CDR1 reads SEHNR; CDR2 reads FQNEAQ (reference sequence). J was trimmed by 0 bases and V by 5 bases; bases with no gene match: 8. CDR3 length equals 18 residues. The CDR3 region is CASSPRLAGVEAKNIQYF. The CDR3 bases are TGTGCCAGCAGCCCAAGACTAGCGGGAGTAGAAGCCAAAAACATTCAGTACTTC. The entire variable domain, with the rest obtained from reference TRBV7-9 and TRBJ2-4, is as follows: DTGVSQNPRHKITKRGQNVTFRCDPISEHNRLYWYRQTLGQGPEFLTYFQNEAQLEKSRLLSDRFSAERPKGSFSTLEIQRTEQGDSAMYLCASSPRLAGVEAKNIQYFGAGTRLSVL.

Turning to this clonotype: Sequence at one end of the junction differs from germline and may be a read error. The chain uses TRBV7-9 and TRBJ2-1; no reliable D call. Germline CDR1 SEHNR, CDR2 FQNEAQ (reference sequence). The CDR3 contains 10 residues. The CDR3 DNA follows: TGTGCCGGCAGCTTCAATGAGCAGTTCTTC. Protein product: CAGSFNEQFF.

This clonotype showed up just a few times. J is TRBJ2-2 and V is TRBV4-3; perhaps TRBD1 as D (6 bases). This CDR3 comprises 16 residues. V shed 7 bases and J shed 5 bases, with 20 bases lying between them. The germline gives CDR1 LGHNA, CDR2 YSLEER. This chain's CDR3 is CASTPRGEGRTGELFF. Here the CDR3 DNA reads TGCGCCAGCACCCCCAGGGGCGAGGGACGAACCGGGGAGCTGTTTTTT.

This sequence joins TRBV3-1 and TRBJ2-7; no definite D call. CDR1 is LGHDT and CDR2 is YNNKEL in the germline V gene (reference sequence). The CDR3 spans 15 residues. Trimming cost V 0 bases and J 1 base, with 10 bases left between them. This chain's CDR3 is CASSQENGPSYEQYF. Written as DNA, the CDR3 is TGTGCCAGCAGCCAAGAAAATGGGCCTTCCTACGAGCAGTACTTC.

This clonotype was seen just once. V is TRBV15 and J is TRBJ2-4, with 9 bases lining up with TRBD1. The DNA end is a closer match to TRBJ2-7, so the J assignment may be wrong. CDR1 and CDR2 (germline): LNHNV, YYDKDF (reference sequence). The CDR3 is 16 amino acids. Here the CDR3 reads CATSSLLGQGQLEQYF. The DNA of the CDR3 is TGTGCCACCAGCAGTCTCCTAGGACAGGGGCAACTCGAGCAGTACTTC.

V is TRBV20-1 and J is TRBJ2-7; TRBD1 or TRBD2 may be the D gene (7 bases each). Trimming removed 2 bases at V and 1 base at J, with 18 bases between. The germline V gene encodes CDR1 DFQATT and CDR2 SNEGSKA (reference sequence). CDR3 size: 16 residues. The CDR3 loop reads CSARLRGRVGSYEQYF. Here the CDR3 DNA reads TGCAGTGCTAGACTCAGGGGGAGGGTTGGGTCCTACGAGCAGTACTTC.

The chain carries TRBV5-1 and TRBJ2-7, with 7 bases that match TRBD1. The germline V gene encodes CDR1 SGHRS and CDR2 YFSETQ. This CDR3 contains 15 residues. Trimming at V came to 1 base and at J to 2 bases, leaving 6 bases not matched to a gene. CDR3 amino acids: CASSLRADRAYEQYF. The DNA of the CDR3 is TGCGCCAGCAGCTTGAGAGCCGACAGGGCCTACGAGCAGTACTTC.

This clonotype was recorded a few times. V and J are TRBV5-1 and TRBJ2-2; D remains ambiguous. V was shortened by 1 base and J by 7 bases, with 5 bases between the two germline ends. The CDR3 consists of 12 residues. The germline V gene encodes CDR1 SGHRS and CDR2 YFSETQ. DNA for the CDR3: TGCGCCAGCAGCTTGTTGGACGGGGAGCTGTTTTTT. It is translated as CASSLLDGELFF. Based on the CDR3 plus reference TRBV5-1 and TRBJ2-2, the full variable domain is KAGVTQTPRYLIKTRGQQVTLSCSPISGHRSVSWYQQTPGQGLQFLFEYFSETQRNKGNFPGRFSGRQFSNSRSEMNVSTLELGDSALYLCASSLLDGELFFGEGSRLTVL.